The 8 T cell receptor beta chains in this list originate from one sample, sequenced in a study of T-cell reconstitution after alpha-beta-depleted transplantation in children. This sample's TCRbeta library carried unique molecular identifier barcodes. One entry per CDR3 protein results from TCRdb running MiXCR on the PCR reads. The table has 300,000 to 350,000 distinct CDR3 sequences, around 15% seen once. The sample here was PBMCs, mostly from graft donor cells, taken 360 days after TCRalphabeta/CD19-depleted stem cell transplant. The receptor source for this set is a male patient under 10 years old who had a stem cell transplant for acute lymphoblastic leukemia, so the T cells may come from the graft donor.

This clonotype has just a few counts. The chain is built from TRBV27 and TRBJ2-7, with 9 bases matching TRBD1. V was pared by 5 bases and J by 5 bases, with 7 bases of the junction left unmatched. This CDR3 spans 14 amino acids. Germline CDR1 is MNHEY and CDR2 is SMNVEV (reference sequence). Here the CDR3 DNA reads TGTGCCAGCAGTCCAGGACAGGGGTGGAACGAGCAGTACTTC. The encoded protein is CASSPGQGWNEQYF.

The sample holds a few counts of this clonotype. The gene calls are TRBV5-1 and TRBJ2-7; no reliable D call. The CDR3 is 13 amino acids. Looked up from germline, CDR1 is SGHRS and CDR2 is YFSETQ. The ends were cut back, 4 bases at V and 5 bases at J, with 13 bases in the middle. The CDR3: CASSGLGKDEQYF. The CDR3 nucleotides read TGCGCCAGCAGCGGTTTAGGGAAAGACGAGCAGTACTTC.

As regards this clonotype: This may stem from a read error, because a much larger clone lies one nucleotide away. The chain couples TRBV20-1 to TRBJ2-1, with D possibly TRBD2 on 6 matching bases. The CDR3 has 14 residues. The germline V gene has CDR1 DFQATT and CDR2 SNEGSKA (reference sequence). The CDR3 bases are TGCAGTGCTAGACGGGGGTTGCAAGGCAATGAGGAGTTCTTC. It translates to CSARRGLQGNEEFF.

This chain joins TRBV12-3 or TRBV12-4 and TRBJ2-7; D might be TRBD1 or TRBD2, each matching 5 bases. The CDR3 is 14 amino acids. Deletions cut 2 bases from V and 0 bases from J, with 8 bases between. CDR3: CASSLQGPSYEQYF. The CDR3 DNA is TGTGCCAGCAGTTTACAGGGACCCTCCTACGAGCAGTACTTC.

V is TRBV30 and J is TRBJ2-1, with 10 bases identical to TRBD2. The CDR3 length is 14 residues. Losses at the gene ends were 3 bases for V and 6 bases for J; bases not matched to a gene: 5. CDR1 is GTSNPN and CDR2 is SVGIG in the germline V gene (reference sequence). CDR3 sequence (DNA): TGTGCCTGGAGAATTAGCGGGAGGCCCAATGAGCAGTTCTTC. Its protein is CAWRISGRPNEQFF.

The chain joins TRBV7-6 to TRBJ1-3; D is ambiguous. CDR3 size: 15 residues. Trimming took off 1 base at V and 4 bases at J, with 11 bases between the two ends. CDR1 is SGHVS and CDR2 is FNYEAQ in the germline V gene. The CDR3 loop reads CASSLEDLSGNTIYF. The DNA for the CDR3 is TGTGCCAGCAGCTTAGAAGACCTATCCGGAAACACCATATATTTT.

This clonotype was counted many times. The rearrangement uses TRBV7-8 and TRBJ2-3, with D possibly TRBD1 on 5 matching bases. V was cut by 1 base and J by 1 base, with 6 bases left in between. The CDR3 consists of 14 residues. Germline V gene data show CDR1 as SGHVS and CDR2 as FQNEAQ. CDR3 in DNA: TGTGCCAGCAGCTTAGTCAGGGGCACAGATACGCAGTATTTT. Protein product: CASSLVRGTDTQYF.

This clonotype was seen more than once but under ten times. The chain carries TRBV5-1 and TRBJ1-1; D perhaps matches TRBD1 (5 bases). Germline CDR1 is SGHRS and CDR2 is YFSETQ. This CDR3 has 17 residues. The V end was cut by 0 bases, the J end by 0 bases, with 15 bases between. The CDR3 bases are TGCGCCAGCAGCTTGGCCCCCGACAGTTACATGAACACTGAAGCTTTCTTT. Translation: CASSLAPDSYMNTEAFF.